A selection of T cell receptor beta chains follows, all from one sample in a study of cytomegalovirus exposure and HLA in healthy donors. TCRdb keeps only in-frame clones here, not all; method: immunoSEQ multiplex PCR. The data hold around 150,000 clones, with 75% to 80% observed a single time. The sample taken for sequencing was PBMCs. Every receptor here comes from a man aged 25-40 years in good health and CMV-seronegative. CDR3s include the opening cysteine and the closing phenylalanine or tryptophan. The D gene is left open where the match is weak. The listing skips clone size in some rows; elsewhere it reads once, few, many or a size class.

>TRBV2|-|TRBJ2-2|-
TGTGCCAGCACCCGCGAGGCCCCCGGGGAGCTGTTTTTT
CASTREAPGELFF
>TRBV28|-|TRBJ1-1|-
TGTGCCAGCAGTTCGTACACTGAAGCTTTCTTT
CASSSYTEAFF
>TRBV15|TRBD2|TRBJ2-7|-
TGTGCCACCAGCATTGGGACTAGCGGGAGCATTGCCTACGAGCAGTACTTC
CATSIGTSGSIAYEQYF
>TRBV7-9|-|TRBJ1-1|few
TGTGCCAGCAGCTCGATTGGCCGCCAGGGCACTGAAGCTTTCTTT
CASSSIGRQGTEAFF
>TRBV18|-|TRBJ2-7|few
TGTGCCAGCTCACCACGGACAGAGGCCTACGAGCAGTACTTC
CASSPRTEAYEQYF
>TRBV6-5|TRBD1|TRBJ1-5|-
TGTGCCAGCAGTGAAGGGGGCGGCAATCAGCCCCAGCATTTT
CASSEGGGNQPQHF
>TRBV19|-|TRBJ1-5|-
TGTGCCAGTAACAAACAGGCGGATCAGCCCCAGCATTTT
CASNKQADQPQHF
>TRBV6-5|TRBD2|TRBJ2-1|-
TGTGCCAGCAGGCCTAGCGGGGCCACCTACAATGAGCAGTTCTTC
CASRPSGATYNEQFF
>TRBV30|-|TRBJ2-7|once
TGTGCCGGGACCCCGGTGGACAGCTACTCCTACGAGCAGTACTTC
CAGTPVDSYSYEQYF
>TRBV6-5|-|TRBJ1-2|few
TGTGCCAGCAGTTACCAAATACGGGATGGCTACACCTTC
CASSYQIRDGYTF
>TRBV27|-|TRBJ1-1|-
TGTGCCAGCAGTTTAGCCACGGCCACAGGGCGCCGTGAGGCTTTCTTT
CASSLATATGRREAFF
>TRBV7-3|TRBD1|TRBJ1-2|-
TGTGCCAGCAGCTTACAACCGGGACAGTCGCTTGATGGCTACACCTTC
CASSLQPGQSLDGYTF
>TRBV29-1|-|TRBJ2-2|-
TGCAGCGTTGGCGGTGGCCCACCGAACACCGGGGAGCTGTTTTTT
CSVGGGPPNTGELFF
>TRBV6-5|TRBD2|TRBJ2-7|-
TGTGCCAGCAGGCCCGGGACGGGGGGATCCTACGAGCAGTACTTC
CASRPGTGGSYEQYF
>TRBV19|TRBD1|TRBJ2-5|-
TGTGCCAGTAGTATCGGGACAGGGGCTATGGAGACCCAGTACTTC
CASSIGTGAMETQYF
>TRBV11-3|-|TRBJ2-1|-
TGTGCCAGCAGCTTATCTCGGGGGGCCAGCTCCTACAATGAGCAGTTCTTC
CASSLSRGASSYNEQFF
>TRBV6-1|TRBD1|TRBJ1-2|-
TGTGCCAGCAGTGGGGGGGACAGCCTCTATGGCTACACCTTC
CASSGGDSLYGYTF
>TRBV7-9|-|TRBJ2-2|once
TGTGCCAGCAGCTCCCGGAGAGCGGGGAACACCGGGGAGCTGTTTTTT
CASSSRRAGNTGELFF
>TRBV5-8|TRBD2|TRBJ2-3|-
TGTGCCAGCAGCTTGAGCGGGGCCTCAACAATTGGGGAGACGCAGTATTTT
CASSLSGASTIGETQYF
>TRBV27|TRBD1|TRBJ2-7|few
TGTGCCAGCAGTTCCGGGACAGGGGTTTATCCCTACGAGCAGTACTTC
CASSSGTGVYPYEQYF
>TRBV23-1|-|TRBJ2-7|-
TGCGCCAGCACACAGGGTGGAGACTACGAGCAGTACTTC
CASTQGGDYEQYF
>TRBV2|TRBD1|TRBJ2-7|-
TGTGCCAGCAGGCCGGGACAGAGCTACGAGCAGTACTTC
CASRPGQSYEQYF
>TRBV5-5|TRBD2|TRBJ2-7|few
TGTGCCAGCAGCCCATTAGCGGGTTCTCCCTACGAGCAGTACTTC
CASSPLAGSPYEQYF
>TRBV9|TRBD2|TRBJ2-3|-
TGTGCCAGCAGCGTGACTAGCGGGAGATTGAGCACAGATACGCAGTATTTT
CASSVTSGRLSTDTQYF
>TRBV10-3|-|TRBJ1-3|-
TGTGCCATCAGTGAGGGCCAGGGCTCTGGAAACACCATATATTTT
CAISEGQGSGNTIYF
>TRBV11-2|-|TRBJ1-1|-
TGTGCCAGCAGCCCTATAATTAGTGTCCAGGGTTTCTTT
CASSPIISVQGFF
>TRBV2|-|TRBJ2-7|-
TGTGCCAGCAGGACCCACGGGGACGAGCAGTACTTC
CASRTHGDEQYF
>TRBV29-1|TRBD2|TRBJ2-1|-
TGCAGCGTCCAGACTAGCGGGAGGGCCTGGGATAATGAGCAGTTCTTC
CSVQTSGRAWDNEQFF
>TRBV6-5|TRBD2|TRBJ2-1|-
TGTGCCAGCAGACCCGGACTAGCCGACAATGAGCAGTTCTTC
CASRPGLADNEQFF
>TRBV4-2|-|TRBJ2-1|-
TGTGCCAGCAGCCAAGTATTACCGGGACAAGGCGAGCAGTTCTTC
CASSQVLPGQGEQFF
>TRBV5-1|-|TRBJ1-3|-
TGCGCCAGCAGCTTGCCAGGTAGCTCTGGAAACACCATATATTTT
CASSLPGSSGNTIYF
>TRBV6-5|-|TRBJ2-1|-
TGTGCCAGCAGTTCCCCGATCAGACTCTCCTACAATGAGCAGTTCTTC
CASSSPIRLSYNEQFF
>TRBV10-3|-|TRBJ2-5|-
TGTGCCATCAGTGAGTCCCCATCCGGGCAAGAGACCCAGTACTTC
CAISESPSGQETQYF
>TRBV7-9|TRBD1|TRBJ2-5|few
TGTGCCAGCAGCTTAGGGACAGGGTACCAAGAGACCCAGTACTTC
CASSLGTGYQETQYF
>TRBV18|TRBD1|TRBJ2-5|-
TGTGCCAGCTCACCTGTAGCAGGGACAGGAGAGACCCAGTACTTC
CASSPVAGTGETQYF
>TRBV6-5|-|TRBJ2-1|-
TGTGCCAGCAGTTACCCGGGACTCGACAATGAGCAGTTCTTC
CASSYPGLDNEQFF
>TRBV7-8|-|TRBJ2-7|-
TGTGCCAGCAGCTTAGAGGGGGGGTACTCCTACGAGCAGTACTTC
CASSLEGGYSYEQYF
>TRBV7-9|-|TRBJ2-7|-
TGTGCCAGCAGCTTAGGTACAGGGACCGAGCAGTACTTC
CASSLGTGTEQYF
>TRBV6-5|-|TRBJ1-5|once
TGTGCCAGCAGCCCCAGCGGTCGCGGCCAGCCCCAGCATTTT
CASSPSGRGQPQHF
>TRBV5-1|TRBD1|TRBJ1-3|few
TGCGCCAGCAGCGGATTCGGGACAGGGGTCTCTGGAAACACCATATATTTT
CASSGFGTGVSGNTIYF
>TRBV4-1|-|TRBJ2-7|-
TGCGCCAGCAGCCCAGCCGGGACATCTTACGAGCAGTACTTC
CASSPAGTSYEQYF
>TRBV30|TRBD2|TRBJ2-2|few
TGTGCCTGGGGCAGGACTAGTTCCACCGGGGAGCTGTTTTTT
CAWGRTSSTGELFF
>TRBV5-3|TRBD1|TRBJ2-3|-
TGTGCCAGAAGCTTGGTCTCGGGACAGGGTCGGGATACGCAGTATTTT
CARSLVSGQGRDTQYF
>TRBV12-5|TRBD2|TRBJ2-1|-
TGTGCTAGTGGTAGACTAGCCCATGAGCAGTTCTTC
CASGRLAHEQFF